The entry that follows covers one T cell receptor beta chain sequence. Documented time point: pretreatment peripheral blood. This sample was included in a study of PD-L1 blockade in urothelial cancer. Germline V gene sequence: CDR1 LNHDA, CDR2 SQIVND (reference sequence). The CDR3 spans 11 residues. Unmatched junction bases numbered 4, after V lost 6 bases and J lost 15 bases. Repertoires were generated with immunoSEQ multiplex PCR, while TCRdb's copy carries only in-frame clones and drops some. Of some 87,000 clones listed, about nine tenths are singletons. The chain carries TRBV19 and TRBJ1-6; 8 bases are shared with TRBD1. This receptor was obtained from a man in his sixties with urothelial cancer. This specimen consisted of PBMCs, obtained around atezolizumab (anti-PD-L1) treatment. As DNA, the CDR3 is TGTGCCAGTAGAGGACAGGGACTCCTCCACTTT. Encoded protein: CASRGQGLLHF.